The sequence of this T cell receptor (beta chain) was determined in a study of T-cell reconstitution after alpha-beta-depleted transplantation in children. The CDR3 is 14 residues long. Germline lookup yields CDR1 LGHDT and CDR2 YNNKEL (reference sequence). Unmatched junction bases numbered 4, after V lost 3 bases and J lost 3 bases. This clonotype has a handful of counts. The TCRbeta library incorporated unique molecular identifiers. A single record per CDR3 protein comes from TCRdb applying MiXCR to the PCR reads. This sample has around 480,000 distinct CDR3 sequences; over 25% occur once, and the top ten carry 2.4%.

The V gene is TRBV3-1, the J gene TRBJ1-1; TRBD1 matches at 7 bases. This TCR was recovered from a human donor who donated a stem cell graft to a child with aplastic anemia. The specimen comprised PBMCs from the stem cell graft donor, sampled from the stem cell graft. The CDR3 DNA sequence: TGTGCCAGCAGCCATCTTCAGGGGGACACTGAAGCTTTCTTT. Translated: CASSHLQGDTEAFF.